A selection of T cell receptor beta chains follows, all from one sample in a study of T cell changes during pregnancy in multiple sclerosis. The assay was immunoSEQ multiplex PCR, and TCRdb's table has in-frame clones only and misses some. The sample has tens of thousands of clones, 92% seen once; the top ten hold roughly 0.45%. Sample: CD4+ T cells from peripheral blood mononuclear cells, taken after pregnancy. The origin of the receptors is a female donor with multiple sclerosis, enrolled in a pregnancy study. CDR3s include the opening cysteine and the closing phenylalanine or tryptophan. A D gene is named only where the DNA matches it firmly. The size entry is marked missing in some rows and otherwise reads once, few, many or a size class.

TGTGCCAGCTCACCACAGGCGCAGGAAAACTATGGCTACACCTTC | CASSPQAQENYGYTF | TRBJ1-2 | once | TRBV18 | NA
TGCGCCAGCAGCCAAGATCGAAGACGGGATGAAAAACTGTTTTTT | CASSQDRRRDEKLFF | TRBJ1-4 | NA | TRBV4-3 | NA
TGTGCCAGCAGTCAGCCGGGACTAGCGACTTACGAGCAGTACTTC | CASSQPGLATYEQYF | TRBJ2-7 | NA | TRBV28 | TRBD2
TGTGCCAGCAGGGGACTAGCGGGGTCCTACAATGAGCAGTTCTTC | CASRGLAGSYNEQFF | TRBJ2-1 | NA | TRBV6-6 | TRBD2
TGTGCCAGCAGTGAGAGGGTGTCCAATTCACCCCTCCACTTT | CASSERVSNSPLHF | TRBJ1-6 | few | TRBV2 | NA
TGTGCCAGCCAGGGAGGGATAAGGACCGGGGAGCTGTTTTTT | CASQGGIRTGELFF | TRBJ2-2 | once | TRBV14 | TRBD2
TGTGCCAGCAGACTAAGGACAGAGAACACCGGGGAGCTGTTTTTT | CASRLRTENTGELFF | TRBJ2-2 | NA | TRBV27 | NA
TGTGCCAGCAGTGAGCAGACAGGGAGAAGCACTGAAGCTTTCTTT | CASSEQTGRSTEAFF | TRBJ1-1 | NA | TRBV6-1 | TRBD1
TGTGCCAGCAGCCCTGACAGGGGGTTTACTGAAGCTTTCTTT | CASSPDRGFTEAFF | TRBJ1-1 | NA | TRBV7-9 | TRBD1
TGTGCCACCAGCAGACCCCACAGCCATGAGCAGTTCTTC | CATSRPHSHEQFF | TRBJ2-1 | NA | TRBV15 | NA
TGTGCCAGCCGCCCCGCGGGGGGACAGACCTATGGCTACACCTTC | CASRPAGGQTYGYTF | TRBJ1-2 | NA | TRBV6-5 | TRBD1
TGCGCCAGCAGCTTGGGGGCAGTCCGGGATACGCAGTATTTT | CASSLGAVRDTQYF | TRBJ2-3 | NA | TRBV5-1 | NA
TGTGCCAGCAGTACAGAGAGCGGGAGCGGGTACAATGAGCAGTTCTTC | CASSTESGSGYNEQFF | TRBJ2-1 | NA | TRBV2 | TRBD2
TGTGCCAGCAGTGAAGCCCCCACGGACATCTATGGCTACACCTTC | CASSEAPTDIYGYTF | TRBJ1-2 | NA | TRBV6-1 | NA
TGTGCCAGCTCACAACAGGCGCTACGGGATGAGCAGTTCTTC | CASSQQALRDEQFF | TRBJ2-1 | NA | TRBV18 | NA
TGTGCCAGCAGCTTATCGGGGCGGGAGGGCCCAGAGACCCAGTACTTC | CASSLSGREGPETQYF | TRBJ2-5 | NA | TRBV7-2 | TRBD2
TGTGCCAGCAGTCTGGACAGTGGGGAGCTGTTTTTT | CASSLDSGELFF | TRBJ2-2 | NA | TRBV2 | NA
TGTGCCAGCAGCCCCGCCAGGGGCTCCTACAATGAGCAGTTCTTC | CASSPARGSYNEQFF | TRBJ2-1 | NA | TRBV7-3 | NA
TGTGCCAGCAGCTTAGCCCCTAGCGGAGGGGGGGAGTACAATGAGCAGTTCTTC | CASSLAPSGGGEYNEQFF | TRBJ2-1 | NA | TRBV11-1 | NA
TGTGCCAGCAGGGAGACTAGCGGGGGGTGGGTCGGGGAGCTGTTTTTT | CASRETSGGWVGELFF | TRBJ2-2 | NA | TRBV6-4 | TRBD2
TGTGCCAGCTCTCAGCTACTATGGGACAATGAGCAGTTCTTC | CASSQLLWDNEQFF | TRBJ2-1 | NA | TRBV2 | NA
TGTGCCAGCAGCTTACAGCGGGAGGGCGGCGAGCAGTACTTC | CASSLQREGGEQYF | TRBJ2-7 | NA | TRBV7-9 | TRBD2
TGTGCCAGCACCCAAGGCCAGATAGCGGGAAGCTCCTACAATGAGCAGTTCTTC | CASTQGQIAGSSYNEQFF | TRBJ2-1 | NA | TRBV9 | TRBD2
TGTGCCAGCAGCGTAGGGGAAGGAGGATCCTACAATGAGCAGTTCTTC | CASSVGEGGSYNEQFF | TRBJ2-1 | NA | TRBV9 | NA
TGTGCCAGCAGGGAGATAATTAGCAATCAGCCCCAGCATTTT | CASREIISNQPQHF | TRBJ1-5 | NA | TRBV6-1 | NA
TGCAGCGTTCTTGGGCAGGGGGCCTACAATGAGCAGTTCTTC | CSVLGQGAYNEQFF | TRBJ2-1 | NA | TRBV29-1 | TRBD1
TGTGCCAGCAGTCCCCCGTCCCTGGGAAACACCATATATTTT | CASSPPSLGNTIYF | TRBJ1-3 | NA | TRBV7-2 | NA
TGCGCCAGCAGCTCCTCCACAGATACGCAGTATTTT | CASSSSTDTQYF | TRBJ2-3 | NA | TRBV5-1 | NA
TGTGCCAGCAGCACACCCGACCGTACGGGAGAGAACACTGAAGCTTTCTTT | CASSTPDRTGENTEAFF | TRBJ1-1 | NA | TRBV7-9 | NA
TGTGCCAGCAGTTTGGGACTAAACACCGGGGAGCTGTTTTTT | CASSLGLNTGELFF | TRBJ2-2 | NA | TRBV27 | TRBD2
TGTGCCAGCAGTCCCCCGGGACTAGCGCTCACAGGGGAGACCCAGTACTTC | CASSPPGLALTGETQYF | TRBJ2-5 | NA | TRBV28 | TRBD2
TGTGCCATCAGTGATTATCCGGGTCCGACCGAGCAGTACTTC | CAISDYPGPTEQYF | TRBJ2-7 | NA | TRBV10-3 | NA
TGCGCCAGCCGCCTGAGTGGGAGGCCCTACGAGCAGTACTTC | CASRLSGRPYEQYF | TRBJ2-7 | few | TRBV10-1 | NA
TGTGCCAGCAGCTTGAGCGGGATACCCACAGATACGCAGTATTTT | CASSLSGIPTDTQYF | TRBJ2-3 | NA | TRBV7-3 | TRBD2
TGCGCCAGCAGCGGGGTACTAGCGGGAGTAACCTACGAGCAGTACTTC | CASSGVLAGVTYEQYF | TRBJ2-7 | NA | TRBV5-1 | TRBD2
TGTGCCAGCAGCTTTAGGAGCGGGGGGGCCCAAGAGACCCAGTACTTC | CASSFRSGGAQETQYF | TRBJ2-5 | once | TRBV5-5 | TRBD2
TGTGCCAGCTCCCTTAGCGTTGGGAATTCACCCCTCCACTTT | CASSLSVGNSPLHF | TRBJ1-6 | NA | TRBV7-8 | NA
TGTGCCAGCAGCTTTGGGCAGGGCCACACCGGGGAGCTGTTTTTT | CASSFGQGHTGELFF | TRBJ2-2 | NA | TRBV7-9 | NA
TGTGCCAGCACCCCCACTAGTCTAGCGCAGTATTTT | CASTPTSLAQYF | TRBJ2-3 | NA | TRBV7-9 | NA
TGTGCCAGCTCCAGGGGCACTGAAGCTTTCTTT | CASSRGTEAFF | TRBJ1-1 | NA | TRBV9 | NA
TGTGCCAGCAGCTTAACAGCTGGAAACACCATATATTTT | CASSLTAGNTIYF | TRBJ1-3 | NA | TRBV7-7 | NA
TGTGCCAGCAGTGCCCTAGGGGCAGGGGGCTACGAGCAGTACTTC | CASSALGAGGYEQYF | TRBJ2-7 | NA | TRBV28 | TRBD1
TGTGCCAGCAGACGCACAGGGGCCAGAGGTAAAGATACGCAGTATTTT | CASRRTGARGKDTQYF | TRBJ2-3 | NA | TRBV27 | TRBD1
TGTGCCAGCAGCTTAGCGACAGGGATGGGGACCTACGAGCAGTACTTC | CASSLATGMGTYEQYF | TRBJ2-7 | NA | TRBV7-9 | TRBD1
TGCGCCAGCGGATTACAGGACAGGGGACGAGATACGCAGTATTTT | CASGLQDRGRDTQYF | TRBJ2-3 | NA | TRBV5-1 | TRBD1
TGTGCCAGCAGCCCACAGGGACGAACCTACGAGCAGTACTTC | CASSPQGRTYEQYF | TRBJ2-7 | NA | TRBV27 | NA
TGTGCCAGCTCAAACACAGGGGGCCAGAACACCGGGGAGCTGTTTTTT | CASSNTGGQNTGELFF | TRBJ2-2 | NA | TRBV18 | TRBD1
TGTGCCAGCAGCTTAGAACGGGGACAAAGGCAGTACTTC | CASSLERGQRQYF | TRBJ2-7 | NA | TRBV7-2 | NA
TGTGCCAGCAGTTTTCCCGGACACCTCACTGAAGCTTTCTTT | CASSFPGHLTEAFF | TRBJ1-1 | NA | TRBV28 | NA
TGTGCCAGCAGCCCGCTAGGACAGGGGGCCTACAATGAGCAGTTCTTC | CASSPLGQGAYNEQFF | TRBJ2-1 | NA | TRBV11-1 | TRBD1
TGCAGCGTTGGTACTAAAATGTTGGAGACCCAGTACTTC | CSVGTKMLETQYF | TRBJ2-5 | NA | TRBV29-1 | NA
TGTGCCAGCAGCCCGACAGTCTTATCCTACGAGCAGTACTTC | CASSPTVLSYEQYF | TRBJ2-7 | once | TRBV5-8 | NA
TGTGCCAGAGGAGTAAGTAGCGGGGAAGCGGAGACCCAGTACTTC | CARGVSSGEAETQYF | TRBJ2-5 | NA | TRBV2 | TRBD2
TGTGCCAGCAGCGCTAGAGGGGGACAGGGAAATTCACCCCTCCACTTT | CASSARGGQGNSPLHF | TRBJ1-6 | NA | TRBV7-8 | TRBD1
TGTGCCAGCAGCTTGGGTGACAGGGTAATCTATGGCTACACCTTC | CASSLGDRVIYGYTF | TRBJ1-2 | NA | TRBV5-5 | TRBD1
TGCGCCAGCAGCCAAGCCATAACCCTCCCCAGCGGGGCAGGCAATGAGCAGTTCTTC | CASSQAITLPSGAGNEQFF | TRBJ2-1 | NA | TRBV4-3 | TRBD2
TGTGCCAGCAGTGTGAGCCTAGCGGGAGGCGCCTCCTACGAGCAGTACTTC | CASSVSLAGGASYEQYF | TRBJ2-7 | NA | TRBV6-1 | TRBD2